This passage covers 8 T cell receptor beta chains from one sample sequenced in a study of identical twins (dated by TCRdb to the mid-2010s). Libraries were prepared through 5' RACE. The instrument was an Illumina HiSeq 2000. The public reads were run again by TCRdb, first through fastp at Q25 and then through MiXCR, and only productive beta chains were kept. Entries are consolidated by CDR3 protein sequence, retaining the most common genes and DNA. This sample has hundreds of thousands of distinct CDR3 sequences in its table, and approximately 6.1% of those were observed once. In total, the top ten clones hold around 2% of the sample. The source material was naive T cells sorted from blood. What the cell subset or site label conveys for this sample: cells isolated with a human naive T-cell isolation kit. The receptor set was obtained from a man aged 18-30 years in good health.

This clonotype was detected a few times. The chain joins TRBV12-3 or TRBV12-4 to TRBJ2-5; TRBD2 might be the D (5 bases). This CDR3 contains 13 residues. V lost 6 bases, J lost 4 bases, and 12 bases lay in between. CDR3 region: CASSPSRVETQYF. CDR3 bases: TGTGCCAGCAGCCCGTCGAGGGTAGAGACCCAGTACTTC.

The sample holds a few counts of this clonotype. The chain combines TRBV20-1 with TRBJ2-6; D is unresolved. Germline CDR1 is DFQATT and CDR2 is SNEGSKA (reference sequence). Between the trimmed V and J ends, which lost 2 bases and 0 bases, there was a span of 5 bases. The CDR3 runs 14 residues. The CDR3 bases are TGCAGTGCTAGACAGGCCTCTGGGGCCAACGTCCTGACTTTC. Protein product: CSARQASGANVLTF.

This clonotype occurred a few times. The chain couples TRBV6-5 to TRBJ2-7, with 10 bases aligning to TRBD2. This CDR3 has 15 residues. Germline assignment: CDR1 MNHEY and CDR2 SVGAGI. The ends lost 0 bases at V and 5 bases at J; junction bases unmatched: 4. The CDR3 coding sequence is TGTGCCAGCAGTTACTCGTCTAGCGGGAGCAACGAGCAGTACTTC. Translation: CASSYSSSGSNEQYF.

This clonotype occurred many times. The chain joins TRBV29-1 to TRBJ1-5, with D perhaps matching TRBD1 (5 bases). The CDR3 has 13 residues. The germline V gene encodes CDR1 SQVTM and CDR2 ANQGSEA. Trimming pared 7 bases from V and 7 bases from J, leaving 17 bases between. Written as DNA, the CDR3 is TGCAGCGCAGGAAAGTCGTCAGGGCAGCCCCAGCATTTT. Its translation is CSAGKSSGQPQHF.

This clonotype showed up many times. The chain carries TRBV29-1 and TRBJ1-1; the D is unclear. Trimming took 3 bases from V and 5 from J, leaving 13 bases between them. The V gene's germline CDR1 is SQVTM and CDR2 ANQGSEA. CDR3 length: 13 amino acids. CDR3 sequence (DNA): TGCAGCGTTGAGGTGCGGGTTAGGACTGAAGCTTTCTTT. Amino acids: CSVEVRVRTEAFF.

This clonotype was counted between two and nine times. This chain links TRBV20-1 with TRBJ2-3; 10 bases line up with TRBD2. The germline V gene encodes CDR1 DFQATT and CDR2 SNEGSKA (reference sequence). The CDR3 spans 17 residues. The V segment lost 0 bases and the J segment 7 bases; nucleotides outside the gene matches: 13. The CDR3 reads CSARDTLAGDSMNTQYF. For the CDR3, the DNA is TGCAGTGCTAGAGATACCCTAGCGGGAGACAGTATGAATACGCAGTATTTT.

This chain joins TRBV6-1 and TRBJ1-5; 10 bases line up with TRBD1. Germline CDR1 MNHNS, CDR2 SASEGT. The CDR3 length is 14 residues. The V and J ends lost 6 bases and 4 bases, in that order; junction bases with no gene match: 3. CDR3 bases: TGTGCCAGCAGGGACAGGGGGATGAATCAGCCCCAGCATTTT. It codes for CASRDRGMNQPQHF.

This clonotype was counted at least ten times. The chain joins TRBV6-2 or TRBV6-3 to TRBJ2-1, with TRBD2 as a possible D gene (6 bases). V lost 2 bases, J lost 5 bases, and 7 bases lay in between. The CDR3 is made up of 13 amino acids. CDR1 MNHEY and CDR2 SVGEGT come from the germline V gene. This CDR3 is CASSYPGDNEQFF. CDR3 DNA: TGTGCCAGCAGTTACCCGGGAGACAATGAGCAGTTCTTC.